The 15 T cell receptor beta chains below were found in one sample sequenced in a study of response to subunit inactivated influenza vaccine. Using its own MiXCR run on the RT-PCR reads, TCRdb lists one record per CDR3 protein. This table has around 710,000 distinct CDR3 sequences, approximately 13% appearing once. This specimen was PBMCs from blood, taken less than 15 days before vaccination. The receptors originated from a man in his fifties or sixties who received an inactivated influenza vaccine.

The chain is built from TRBV5-6 and TRBJ2-3; D is possibly TRBD2 (6 bases). V lost 6 bases, J lost 3 bases, and 17 bases lay in between. The CDR3 extends over 15 amino acids. Germline V CDR1 and CDR2: SGHDT, YYEEEE. The CDR3 nucleotides are TGTGCCAGCAACGCAGTGCGGGAACCAACAGATACGCAGTATTTT. This sequence encodes CASNAVREPTDTQYF. The entire variable domain, with the rest obtained from reference TRBV5-6 and TRBJ2-3, is as follows: DAGVTQSPTHLIKTRGQQVTLRCSPKSGHDTVSWYQQALGQGPQFIFQYYEEEERQRGNFPDRFSGHQFPNYSSELNVNALLLGDSALYLCASNAVREPTDTQYFGPGTRLTVL.

V usage is TRBV20-1 and J usage is TRBJ2-2, with no clear D. The CDR3 length is 14 residues. Germline assignment: CDR1 DFQATT and CDR2 SNEGSKA (reference sequence). Trimming took off 6 bases at V and 1 base at J, with 12 bases between the two ends. The chain's CDR3 is CSAPHAGNTGELFF. The CDR3 DNA sequence: TGCAGTGCCCCACACGCAGGGAACACCGGGGAGCTGTTTTTT.

The V gene is TRBV5-1, the J gene TRBJ1-6, with D tentatively TRBD1 (5 bases). Deletions cut 4 bases from V and 4 bases from J, with 15 bases between. The CDR3 covers 16 residues. From germline, CDR1 is SGHRS and CDR2 YFSETQ. In DNA form, the CDR3 reads TGCGCCAGCAGCCAGGGCCAGGGACGTTATAATTCACCCCTCCACTTT. It yields the protein CASSQGQGRYNSPLHF.

In the case of this clonotype: One end of the junction is discordant with germline, which a read error may explain. The V call is TRBV12-3 or TRBV12-4, the J call TRBJ2-5, with D perhaps TRBD1 (6 bases). The CDR3 is 14 amino acids. DNA for the CDR3: TGTGCCAGCAGCTTAGGGACATTGCAAGAGACCCAGTACTTC. Translating gives CASSLGTLQETQYF.

The chain links TRBV7-8 to TRBJ2-1, with TRBD2 identical over 9 bases. The CDR3 has 18 amino acids. CDR1 SGHVS and CDR2 FQNEAQ come from the germline V gene. Germline trimming cut 7 bases from V and 4 bases from J; bases unmatched to any gene: 17. CDR3 protein: CASTAKWYSGRIYNEQFF. For the CDR3, the DNA is TGTGCCAGCACCGCAAAGTGGTACAGCGGGAGGATATACAATGAGCAGTTCTTC.

This chain joins TRBV27 and TRBJ2-2; D may correspond to TRBD1 or TRBD2 (5 bases each). V gave up 3 bases and J gave up 1 base, with 9 bases separating them. The CDR3 runs to 15 residues. Per germline, CDR1 MNHEY and CDR2 SMNVEV (reference sequence). The CDR3 reads CASSFGALNTGELFF. CDR3 coding DNA: TGTGCCAGCAGTTTCGGGGCACTGAACACCGGGGAGCTGTTTTTT.

This clonotype was seen a handful of times. This rearrangement joins TRBV28 to TRBJ1-5; 10 nucleotides match TRBD1. V shed 5 bases, J shed 3 bases, and the junction held 4 bases outside the gene matches. Germline loops: CDR1 MDHEN, CDR2 SYDVKM. The CDR3 is 15 amino acids. The CDR3 DNA sequence: TGTGCCAGCAGTACGACAGGGGGCAACAATCAGCCCCAGCATTTT. Translation: CASSTTGGNNQPQHF.

The gene calls are TRBV20-1 and TRBJ2-5; 14 bases map to TRBD2. The V segment lost 3 bases and the J segment 4 bases; nucleotides outside the gene matches: 1. The CDR3 covers 14 residues. Looked up from germline, CDR1 is DFQATT and CDR2 is SNEGSKA (reference sequence). In DNA form, the CDR3 reads TGCAGTGCTAGGGGGACTAGCGGGAGAGAGACCCAGTACTTC. It translates to CSARGTSGRETQYF.

The chain joins TRBV20-1 to TRBJ2-1; no reliable D call. V was pared by 3 bases and J by 6 bases, with 9 bases between. CDR1 is DFQATT and CDR2 is SNEGSKA in the germline V gene (reference sequence). The CDR3 is 12 residues long. CDR3 DNA sequence: TGCAGTGCTAGTAGCCAGTTCAATGAGCAGTTCTTC. It codes for CSASSQFNEQFF.

In this sample, this clonotype turned up many times. The V call is TRBV12-3 or TRBV12-4, the J call TRBJ1-3; 7 positions match TRBD1. Losses at the gene ends were 5 bases for V and 0 bases for J; bases not matched to a gene: 1. CDR3 length equals 14 residues. CDR3 bases: TGTGCCAGCAGTCGGGACAGCTCTGGAAACACCATATATTTT. It specifies CASSRDSSGNTIYF.

This clonotype occurred a few times. The chain uses TRBV6-2 or TRBV6-3 and TRBJ2-1, with D uncertain. Per germline, CDR1 MNHEY and CDR2 SVGEGT. V dropped 6 bases and J dropped 14 bases, with 17 bases sitting between them. This CDR3 comprises 12 residues. This CDR3 reads CASRDGTIRKFF. Here the CDR3 DNA reads TGTGCCAGCAGGGACGGCACGATTCGTAAGTTCTTC.

The chain couples TRBV20-1 to TRBJ2-7; D uncertain. The CDR3 has 14 amino acids. Trimming took 6 bases from V and 6 from J, leaving 21 bases between them. In germline, CDR1 is DFQATT, CDR2 SNEGSKA (reference sequence). As DNA, the CDR3 is TGCAGTGCAACGTCCTTAGACTTTTCCAGCGAGCAGTACTTC. This encodes CSATSLDFSSEQYF.

This clonotype was counted at least ten times. The chain combines TRBV14 with TRBJ2-1; 7 nucleotides align to TRBD2. The CDR3 runs 14 residues. Per germline, CDR1 SGHDN and CDR2 FVKESK. Germline trimming cut 7 bases from V and 9 bases from J; bases unmatched to any gene: 12. CDR3 nucleotide sequence: TGTGCCAGCAAGCTCTCCGGGGGGTCGAGTGAGCAGTTCTTC. Protein: CASKLSGGSSEQFF.

This sequence joins TRBV6-2 or TRBV6-3 and TRBJ2-7; 7 nucleotides match TRBD2. V trimming: 5 bases; J trimming: 3 bases; junction bases outside the gene matches: 13. The V gene's germline CDR1 is MNHEY and CDR2 SVGEGT. CDR3 size: 16 residues. The CDR3 reads CASSTLRGSLLYEQYF. The CDR3 DNA follows: TGTGCCAGCAGTACGTTGCGGGGGTCCCTCCTCTACGAGCAGTACTTC.

The chain employs TRBV7-2 and TRBJ2-3; possible D gene TRBD2, 6 bases. V was trimmed by 0 bases and J by 1 base, leaving 14 bases between them. Germline CDR1 is SGHTA and CDR2 is FQGNSA. This CDR3 contains 17 residues. CDR3 nucleotide sequence: TGTGCCAGCAGCTTAGCGAGACGGGGGACTCGCACAGATACGCAGTATTTT. Its translation: CASSLARRGTRTDTQYF.